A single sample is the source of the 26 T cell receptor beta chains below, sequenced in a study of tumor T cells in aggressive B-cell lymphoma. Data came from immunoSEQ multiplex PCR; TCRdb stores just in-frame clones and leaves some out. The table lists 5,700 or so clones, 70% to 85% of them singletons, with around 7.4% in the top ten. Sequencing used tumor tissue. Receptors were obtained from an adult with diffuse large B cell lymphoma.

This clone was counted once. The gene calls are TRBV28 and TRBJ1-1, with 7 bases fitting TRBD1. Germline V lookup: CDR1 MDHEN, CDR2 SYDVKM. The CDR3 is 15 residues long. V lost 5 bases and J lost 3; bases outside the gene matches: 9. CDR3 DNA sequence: TGTGCCAGCAGTACCCACTCGACAGGGTACACTGAAGCTTTCTTT. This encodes CASSTHSTGYTEAFF. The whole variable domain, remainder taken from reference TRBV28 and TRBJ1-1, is DVKVTQSSRYLVKRTGEKVFLECVQDMDHENMFWYRQDPGLGLRLIYFSYDVKMKEKGDIPEGYSVSREKKERFSLILESASTNQTSMYLCASSTHSTGYTEAFFGQGTRLTVV.

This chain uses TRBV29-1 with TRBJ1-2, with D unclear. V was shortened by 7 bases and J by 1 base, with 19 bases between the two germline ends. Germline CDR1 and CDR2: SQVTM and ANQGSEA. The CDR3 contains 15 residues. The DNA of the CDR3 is TGCAGCGCAGCGGAGTCGCGGATGTTTAACTATGGCTACACCTTC. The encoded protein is CSAAESRMFNYGYTF.

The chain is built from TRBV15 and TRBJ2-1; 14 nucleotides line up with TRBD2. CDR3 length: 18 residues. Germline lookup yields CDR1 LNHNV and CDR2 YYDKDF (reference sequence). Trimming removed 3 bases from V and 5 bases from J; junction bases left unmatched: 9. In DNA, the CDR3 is TGTGCCACCAGCAGGGACCAGACTAGCGGGAGGGCAAACAATGAGCAGTTCTTC. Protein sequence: CATSRDQTSGRANNEQFF.

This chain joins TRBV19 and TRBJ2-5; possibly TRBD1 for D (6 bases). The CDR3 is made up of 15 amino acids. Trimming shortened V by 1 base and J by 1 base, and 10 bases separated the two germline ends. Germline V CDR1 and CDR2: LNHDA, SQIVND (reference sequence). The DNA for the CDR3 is TGTGCCAGTAGTATAGTTAAGGGGGTCCAAGAGACCCAGTACTTC. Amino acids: CASSIVKGVQETQYF.

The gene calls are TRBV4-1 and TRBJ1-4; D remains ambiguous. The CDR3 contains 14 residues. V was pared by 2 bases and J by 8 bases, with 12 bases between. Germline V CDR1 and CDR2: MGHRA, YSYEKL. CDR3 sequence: CASSQLANGEKLFF. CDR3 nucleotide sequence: TGCGCCAGCAGCCAACTTGCCAACGGGGAAAAACTGTTTTTT.

The CDR3 DNA reads TGCGCCAGCCGGCTCGGACATCAAGAGACCCAGTACTTC. Translating it yields CASRLGHQETQYF. The chain is built from TRBV5-1 and TRBJ2-5; maybe TRBD1 (5 bases). Germline V lookup: CDR1 SGHRS, CDR2 YFSETQ. V lost 7 bases and J 2 bases, leaving 12 bases between the germline ends. The CDR3 has 13 residues. The complete variable domain, with remaining parts taken from reference TRBV5-1 and TRBJ2-5, reads KAGVTQTPRYLIKTRGQQVTLSCSPISGHRSVSWYQQTPGQGLQFLFEYFSETQRNKGNFPGRFSGRQFSNSRSEMNVSTLELGDSALYLCASRLGHQETQYFGPGTRLLVL.

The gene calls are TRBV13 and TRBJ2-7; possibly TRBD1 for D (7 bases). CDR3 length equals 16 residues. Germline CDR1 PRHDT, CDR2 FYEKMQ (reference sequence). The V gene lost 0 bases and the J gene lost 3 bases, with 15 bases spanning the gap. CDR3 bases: TGTGCCAGCAGCTTAGGTGGAGGGGGACAGAGCTACGAGCAGTACTTC. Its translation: CASSLGGGGQSYEQYF.

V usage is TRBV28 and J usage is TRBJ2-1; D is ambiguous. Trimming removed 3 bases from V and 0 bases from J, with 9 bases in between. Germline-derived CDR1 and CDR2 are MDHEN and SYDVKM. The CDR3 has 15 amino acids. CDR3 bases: TGTGCCAGCAGTTTTACCGTTAGCTCCTACAATGAGCAGTTCTTC. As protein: CASSFTVSSYNEQFF.

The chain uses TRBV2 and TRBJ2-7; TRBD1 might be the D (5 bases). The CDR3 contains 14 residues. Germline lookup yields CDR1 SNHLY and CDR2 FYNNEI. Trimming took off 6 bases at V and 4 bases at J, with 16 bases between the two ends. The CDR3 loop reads CASSSPDTSYEQYF. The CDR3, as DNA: TGTGCCAGCAGCTCGCCGGACACCTCGTACGAGCAGTACTTC.

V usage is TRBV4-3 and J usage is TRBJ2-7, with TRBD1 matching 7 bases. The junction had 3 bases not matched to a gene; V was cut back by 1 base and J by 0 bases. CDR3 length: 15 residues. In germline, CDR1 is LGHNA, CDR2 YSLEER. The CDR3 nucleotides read TGCGCCAGCAGCCAAGGATGGGACAGCTCCTACGAGCAGTACTTC. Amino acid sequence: CASSQGWDSSYEQYF.

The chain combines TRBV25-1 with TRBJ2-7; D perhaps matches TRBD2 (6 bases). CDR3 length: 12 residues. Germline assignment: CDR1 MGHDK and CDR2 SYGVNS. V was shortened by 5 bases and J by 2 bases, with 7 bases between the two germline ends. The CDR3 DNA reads TGTGCCAGCAGTTCGGGGGCCTACGAGCAGTACTTC. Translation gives CASSSGAYEQYF.

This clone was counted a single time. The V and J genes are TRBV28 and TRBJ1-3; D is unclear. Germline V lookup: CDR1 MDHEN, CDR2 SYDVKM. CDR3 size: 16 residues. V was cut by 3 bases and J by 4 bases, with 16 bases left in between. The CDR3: CASSFGVRTLGNTIYF. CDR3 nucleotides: TGTGCCAGCAGTTTTGGTGTCAGGACTCTAGGAAACACCATATATTTT.

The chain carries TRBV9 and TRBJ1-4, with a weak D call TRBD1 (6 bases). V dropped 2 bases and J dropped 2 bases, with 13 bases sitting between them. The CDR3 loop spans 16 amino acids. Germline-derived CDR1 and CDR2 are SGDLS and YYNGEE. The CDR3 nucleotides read TGTGCCAGCAGCGTGGAAGGGACATGGACTAATGAAAAACTGTTTTTT. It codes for CASSVEGTWTNEKLFF.

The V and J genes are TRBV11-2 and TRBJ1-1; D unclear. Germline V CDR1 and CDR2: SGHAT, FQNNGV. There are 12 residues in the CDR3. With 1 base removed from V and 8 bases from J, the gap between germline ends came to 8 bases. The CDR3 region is CASSLVPGEAFF. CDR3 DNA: TGTGCCAGCAGCTTAGTTCCCGGGGAAGCTTTCTTT.

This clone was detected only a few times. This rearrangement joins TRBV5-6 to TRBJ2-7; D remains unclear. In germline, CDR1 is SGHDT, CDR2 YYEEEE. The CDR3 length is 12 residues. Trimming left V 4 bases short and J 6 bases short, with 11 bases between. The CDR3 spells CASSRGKSEQYF. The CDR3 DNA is TGTGCCAGCAGCCGAGGTAAGAGCGAGCAGTACTTC.

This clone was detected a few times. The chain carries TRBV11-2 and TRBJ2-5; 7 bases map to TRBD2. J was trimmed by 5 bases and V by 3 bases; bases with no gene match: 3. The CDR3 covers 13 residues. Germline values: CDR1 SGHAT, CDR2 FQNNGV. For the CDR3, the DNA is TGTGCCAGCAGCTTGTGGGGGGGGGAGACCCAGTACTTC. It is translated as CASSLWGGETQYF.

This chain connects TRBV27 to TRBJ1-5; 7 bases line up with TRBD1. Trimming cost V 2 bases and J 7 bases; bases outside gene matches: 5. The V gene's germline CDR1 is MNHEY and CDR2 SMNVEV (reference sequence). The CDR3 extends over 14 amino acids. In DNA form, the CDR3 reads TGTGCCAGCAGTTTAGGAGGGGGCGGCCAGCCCCAGCATTTT. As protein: CASSLGGGGQPQHF.

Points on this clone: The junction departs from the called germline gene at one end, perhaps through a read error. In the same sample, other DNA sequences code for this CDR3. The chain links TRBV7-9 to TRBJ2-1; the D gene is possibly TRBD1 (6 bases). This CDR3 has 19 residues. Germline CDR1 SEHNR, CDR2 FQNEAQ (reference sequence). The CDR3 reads CASSSLDRLESAAYNEQFF. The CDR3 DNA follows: TGCGCCAGCAGCTCCCTAGACAGGCTGGAGTCGGCGGCCTACAATGAGCAGTTCTTC.

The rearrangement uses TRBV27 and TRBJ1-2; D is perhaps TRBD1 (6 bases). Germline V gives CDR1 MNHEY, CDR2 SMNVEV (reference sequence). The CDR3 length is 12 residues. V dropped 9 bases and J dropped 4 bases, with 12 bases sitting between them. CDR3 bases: TGTGCCAGTGGGCGGGGGGCCTATGGCTACACCTTC. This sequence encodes CASGRGAYGYTF.

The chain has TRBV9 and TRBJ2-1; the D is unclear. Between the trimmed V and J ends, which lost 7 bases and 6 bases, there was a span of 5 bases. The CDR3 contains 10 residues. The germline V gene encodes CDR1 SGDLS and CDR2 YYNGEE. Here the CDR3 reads CASRGNEQFF. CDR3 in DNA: TGTGCCAGCCGAGGCAATGAGCAGTTCTTC.

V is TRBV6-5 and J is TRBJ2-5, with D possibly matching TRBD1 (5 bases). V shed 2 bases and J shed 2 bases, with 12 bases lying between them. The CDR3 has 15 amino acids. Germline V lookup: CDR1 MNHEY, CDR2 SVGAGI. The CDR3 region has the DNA TGTGCCAGCAGTTACATCAGGGCAGGGCAAGAGACCCAGTACTTC. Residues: CASSYIRAGQETQYF.

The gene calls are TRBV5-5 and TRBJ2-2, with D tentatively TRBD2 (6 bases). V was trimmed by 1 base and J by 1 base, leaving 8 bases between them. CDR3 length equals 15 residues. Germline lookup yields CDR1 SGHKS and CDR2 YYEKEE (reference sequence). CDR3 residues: CASSLWRGNTGELFF. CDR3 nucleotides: TGTGCCAGCAGCTTGTGGAGGGGGAACACCGGGGAGCTGTTTTTT.

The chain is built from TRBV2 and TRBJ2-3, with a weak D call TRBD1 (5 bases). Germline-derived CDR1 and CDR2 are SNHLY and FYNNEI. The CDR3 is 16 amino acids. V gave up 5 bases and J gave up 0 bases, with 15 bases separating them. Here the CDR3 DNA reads TGTGCCAGCAGTTATCGGACAAGCCCTAGCACAGATACGCAGTATTTT. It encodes CASSYRTSPSTDTQYF.

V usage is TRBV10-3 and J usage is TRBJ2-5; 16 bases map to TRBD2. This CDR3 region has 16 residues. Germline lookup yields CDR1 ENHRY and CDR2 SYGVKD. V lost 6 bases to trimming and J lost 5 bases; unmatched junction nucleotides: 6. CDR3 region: CAISRGLAGGLETQYF. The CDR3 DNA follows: TGTGCCATCAGCCGGGGACTAGCGGGAGGGCTGGAGACCCAGTACTTC.

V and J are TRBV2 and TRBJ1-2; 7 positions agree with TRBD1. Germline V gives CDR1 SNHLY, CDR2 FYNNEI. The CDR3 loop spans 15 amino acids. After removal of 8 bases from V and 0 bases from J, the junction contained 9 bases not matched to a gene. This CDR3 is CASDTGALSNYGYTF. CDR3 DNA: TGTGCCAGCGATACAGGGGCCTTATCTAACTATGGCTACACCTTC. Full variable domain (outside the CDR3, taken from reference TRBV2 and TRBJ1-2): EPEVTQTPSHQVTQMGQEVILRCVPISNHLYFYWYRQILGQKVEFLVSFYNNEISEKSEIFDDQFSVERPDGSNFTLKIRSTKLEDSAMYFCASDTGALSNYGYTFGSGTRLTVV.

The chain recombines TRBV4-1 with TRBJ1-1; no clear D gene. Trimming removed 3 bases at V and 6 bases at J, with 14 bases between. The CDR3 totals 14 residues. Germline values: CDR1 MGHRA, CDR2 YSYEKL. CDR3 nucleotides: TGCGCCAGCAGCCAGGTCCCCGGGAGGGCTGAAGCTTTCTTT. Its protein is CASSQVPGRAEAFF.